The source of this T cell receptor (beta chain) is a study of shared clonotypes between healthy human individuals. Sequenced by immunoSEQ multiplex PCR; TCRdb stores in-frame clones only, minus some. The sample gives about 1.1 million clones, roughly 74% of which show up once; approximately 0.5% is in the top ten. J lost 4 bases, V lost 3 bases, and 20 bases had no gene match. The germline V gene has CDR1 ENHRY and CDR2 SYGVKD. The CDR3 is made up of 20 amino acids. The source of this sequence is a man aged 18 to 35 in good health. Some clones in this sample may be carry-over from other donors' samples. This chain uses TRBV10-3 with TRBJ2-7; 11 bases line up with TRBD2. The sequencing input was memory CD4+ T cells from PBMCs. Sample subset: CD45RA-negative fraction. CDR3 coding DNA: TGTGCCATCAGTGATCCGCGGGGGTTGGGTACTAGCGGGAGTTCATACGAGCAGTACTTC. It encodes CAISDPRGLGTSGSSYEQYF.